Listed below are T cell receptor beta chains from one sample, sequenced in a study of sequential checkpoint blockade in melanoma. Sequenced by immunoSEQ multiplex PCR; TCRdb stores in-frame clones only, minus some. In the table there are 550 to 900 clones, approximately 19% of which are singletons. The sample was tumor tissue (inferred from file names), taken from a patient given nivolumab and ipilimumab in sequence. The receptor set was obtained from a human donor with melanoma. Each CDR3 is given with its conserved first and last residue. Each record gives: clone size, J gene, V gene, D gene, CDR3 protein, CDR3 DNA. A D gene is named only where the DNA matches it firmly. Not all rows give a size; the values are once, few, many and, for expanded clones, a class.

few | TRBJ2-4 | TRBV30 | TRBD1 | CAWSPGQGDIQYF | TGTGCCTGGAGTCCGGGACAGGGAGACATTCAGTACTTC
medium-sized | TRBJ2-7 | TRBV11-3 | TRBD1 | CASSWGQGAAYEQYF | TGTGCCAGCAGCTGGGGACAGGGGGCTGCTTACGAGCAGTACTTC
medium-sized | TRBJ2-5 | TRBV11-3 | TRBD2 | CASSGLTSRKTQYF | TGTGCCAGCAGCGGATTGACTAGCCGCAAGACCCAGTACTTC
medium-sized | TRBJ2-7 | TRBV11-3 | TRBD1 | CASSSRQGAYREQYF | TGTGCCAGCAGCTCGAGACAGGGGGCGTACCGCGAGCAGTACTTC
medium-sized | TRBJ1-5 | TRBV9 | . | CASSGQGLGQPQHF | TGTGCCAGCAGCGGCCAGGGGCTTGGGCAGCCCCAGCATTTT
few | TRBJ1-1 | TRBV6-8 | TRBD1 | CAIRQRTGLTWTEAFF | TGTGCCATCAGGCAAAGGACAGGGTTAACGTGGACTGAAGCTTTCTTT
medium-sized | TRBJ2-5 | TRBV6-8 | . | CASLSLVPGETQYF | TGTGCCAGTCTGTCGCTAGTCCCGGGGGAGACCCAGTACTTC
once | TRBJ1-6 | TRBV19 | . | CATKHRAGYNSPLHF | TGTGCCACTAAACACAGGGCGGGATATAATTCACCCCTCCACTTT
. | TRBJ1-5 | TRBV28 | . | CASSFNREQPQHF | TGTGCCAGCAGTTTCAACAGAGAGCAGCCCCAGCATTTT
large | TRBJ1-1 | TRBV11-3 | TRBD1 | CASSWPGQGITEAFF | TGTGCCAGCAGCTGGCCGGGACAGGGGATTACTGAAGCTTTCTTT
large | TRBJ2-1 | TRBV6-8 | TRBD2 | CASRSPLAGGGEQFF | TGTGCCAGCAGAAGTCCCCTAGCGGGGGGGGGTGAGCAGTTCTTC
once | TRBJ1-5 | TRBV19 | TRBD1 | CASSAGQGDYIGNQPQHF | TGTGCCAGTAGTGCGGGACAGGGGGACTACATTGGGAATCAGCCCCAGCATTTT
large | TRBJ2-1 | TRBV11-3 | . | CASSQSVSSYNEQFF | TGTGCCAGCAGCCAATCGGTTAGCTCCTACAATGAGCAGTTCTTC
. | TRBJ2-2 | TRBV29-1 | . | CSVELGHNTGELFF | TGCAGCGTTGAACTCGGACATAACACCGGGGAGCTGTTTTTT
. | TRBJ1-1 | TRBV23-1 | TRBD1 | CASSQPDRGNTEAFF | TGCGCCAGCAGTCAACCGGACAGGGGGAACACTGAAGCTTTCTTT
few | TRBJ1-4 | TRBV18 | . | CASSDSPTNEKLFF | TGTGCCAGCTCTGACTCCCCAACTAATGAAAAACTGTTTTTT
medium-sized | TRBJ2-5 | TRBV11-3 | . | CASSLRGSSGETQYF | TGTGCCAGCAGCTTACGGGGCTCCTCGGGGGAGACCCAGTACTTC
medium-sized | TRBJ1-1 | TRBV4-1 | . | CASSQEAAGLNTEAFF | TGCGCCAGCAGCCAAGAAGCGGCCGGTCTTAACACTGAAGCTTTCTTT
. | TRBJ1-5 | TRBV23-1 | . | CASSQGRVGDSNQPQHF | TGCGCCAGCAGTCAAGGCAGGGTGGGAGATAGCAATCAGCCCCAGCATTTT
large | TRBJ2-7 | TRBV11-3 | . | CASSSPHRTPREQYF | TGTGCCAGCAGCTCCCCTCACAGGACGCCTCGCGAGCAGTACTTC
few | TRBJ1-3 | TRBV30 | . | CAWKGSGNTIYF | TGTGCCTGGAAGGGATCTGGAAACACCATATATTTT
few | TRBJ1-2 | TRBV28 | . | CASSFSGGRNYGYTF | TGTGCCAGCAGTTTTTCCGGGGGGCGCAACTATGGCTACACCTTC
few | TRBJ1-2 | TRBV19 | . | CASNFSPRTHYGYTF | TGTGCCAGTAACTTCTCTCCCAGGACTCACTATGGCTACACCTTC
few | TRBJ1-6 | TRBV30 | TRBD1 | CASTRDSSYNSPLHF | TGTGCCTCAACTCGGGACAGCTCCTATAATTCACCCCTCCACTTT
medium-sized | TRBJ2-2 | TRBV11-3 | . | CASSRLEHDPNTGELFF | TGTGCCAGCAGCCGACTCGAACACGACCCGAACACCGGGGAGCTGTTTTTT
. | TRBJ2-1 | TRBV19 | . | CASSMWASTDEQFF | TGTGCCAGTAGTATGTGGGCCAGCACCGATGAGCAGTTCTTC
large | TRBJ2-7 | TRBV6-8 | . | CASSYSGNDEQYF | TGTGCCAGCAGTTACTCTGGGAATGACGAGCAGTACTTC
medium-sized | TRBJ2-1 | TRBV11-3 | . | CASRREQATPEQFF | TGTGCCAGCAGAAGGGAACAGGCTACCCCTGAGCAGTTCTTC
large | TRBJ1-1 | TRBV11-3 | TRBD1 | CASSLLTPGQGWGEAFF | TGTGCCAGCAGCTTACTCACCCCGGGACAGGGATGGGGTGAAGCTTTCTTT
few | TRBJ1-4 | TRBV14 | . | CASSQDRAADGGEKLFF | TGTGCCAGCAGCCAAGACAGGGCGGCGGACGGCGGGGAAAAACTGTTTTTT
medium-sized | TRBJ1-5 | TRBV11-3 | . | CASSGGTDNQPQHF | TGTGCCAGCAGCGGCGGGACCGACAATCAGCCCCAGCATTTT
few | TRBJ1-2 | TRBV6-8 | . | CASSFSVCIGTYGYTF | TGTGCCAGCAGTTTTTCGGTCTGCATCGGGACCTATGGCTACACCTTC
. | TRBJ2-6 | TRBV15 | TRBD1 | CATSRAKPRDSRTGANVLTF | TGTGCCACCAGCAGAGCCAAACCCCGGGACAGCCGGACTGGGGCCAACGTCCTGACTTTC
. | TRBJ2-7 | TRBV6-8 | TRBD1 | CASSPTGIEQYF | TGTGCCAGCAGTCCGACAGGGATCGAGCAGTACTTC
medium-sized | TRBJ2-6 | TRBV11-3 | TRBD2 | CASSPLVRGTSGANVLTF | TGTGCCAGCAGCCCCTTGGTGCGGGGGACGTCTGGGGCCAACGTCCTGACTTTC
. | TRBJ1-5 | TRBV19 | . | CASSIDHRTVQPQHF | TGTGCCAGTAGTATAGACCACCGAACAGTTCAGCCCCAGCATTTT
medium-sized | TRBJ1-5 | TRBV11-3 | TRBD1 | CASSSTGAYNQPQHF | TGTGCCAGCAGCTCGACAGGGGCTTACAATCAGCCCCAGCATTTT
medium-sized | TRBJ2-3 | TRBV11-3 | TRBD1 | CASSSTTGATDTQYF | TGTGCCAGCAGCTCCACGACAGGGGCTACAGATACGCAGTATTTT
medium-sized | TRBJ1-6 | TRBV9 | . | CASTQTMDLGVSPLHF | TGTGCCAGCACCCAAACCATGGATCTGGGGGTTTCACCCCTCCACTTT
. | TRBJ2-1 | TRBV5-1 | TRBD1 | CASSLGTGGIFNEQFF | TGCGCCAGCAGCCTAGGGACAGGGGGCATCTTCAATGAGCAGTTCTTC
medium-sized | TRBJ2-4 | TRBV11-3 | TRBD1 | CASSLARQGVTKNIQYF | TGTGCCAGCAGCTTGGCCCGACAGGGTGTAACCAAAAACATTCAGTACTTC
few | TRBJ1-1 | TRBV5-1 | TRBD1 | CASSSGTGGNTEAFF | TGCGCCAGCAGCTCCGGGACAGGGGGAAACACTGAAGCTTTCTTT
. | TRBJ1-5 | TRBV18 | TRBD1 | CASSAVQGNQPQHF | TGTGCCAGCTCAGCAGTACAGGGGAATCAGCCCCAGCATTTT
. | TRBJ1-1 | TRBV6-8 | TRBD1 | CASSRDRGNTEAFF | TGTGCCAGCAGTCGGGACAGGGGGAACACTGAAGCTTTCTTT
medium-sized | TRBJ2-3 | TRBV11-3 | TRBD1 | CASRYGTGGLDTQYF | TGTGCCAGCAGGTACGGGACAGGGGGCTTAGATACGCAGTATTTT
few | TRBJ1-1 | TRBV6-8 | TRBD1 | CASSSGTGGETEAFF | TGTGCCAGCAGTTCGGGTACAGGGGGCGAAACTGAAGCTTTCTTT
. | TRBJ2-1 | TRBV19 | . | CASTLDRSSYNEQFF | TGTGCCAGTACTCTCGACAGGTCCTCCTACAATGAGCAGTTCTTC
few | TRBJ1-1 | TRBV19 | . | CASIGPYLKDTEAFF | TGTGCCAGTATTGGGCCCTACTTAAAGGACACTGAAGCTTTCTTT
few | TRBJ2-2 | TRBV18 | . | CASSPTVGGGSNANTGELFF | TGTGCCAGCTCACCGACAGTGGGCGGGGGCTCGAATGCGAACACCGGGGAGCTGTTTTTT
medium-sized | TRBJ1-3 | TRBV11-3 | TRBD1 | CASSWGDSSGNTIYF | TGTGCCAGCAGCTGGGGGGACAGCTCTGGAAACACCATATATTTT
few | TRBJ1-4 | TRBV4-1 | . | CASSQDPREDEKLFF | TGCGCCAGCAGCCAAGATCCCCGGGAGGATGAAAAACTGTTTTTT
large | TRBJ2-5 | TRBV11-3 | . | CASSLGSGYETQYF | TGTGCCAGCAGCTTGGGGTCAGGGTACGAGACCCAGTACTTC
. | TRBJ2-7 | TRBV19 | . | CASSRPEEARGGYEQYF | TGTGCCAGTAGTCGACCTGAGGAGGCTCGTGGAGGGTACGAGCAGTACTTC
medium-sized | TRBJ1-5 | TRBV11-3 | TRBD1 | CASSLWTGNSNQPQHF | TGTGCCAGCAGCTTGTGGACAGGGAATAGCAATCAGCCCCAGCATTTT
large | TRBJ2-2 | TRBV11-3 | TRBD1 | CASSRRDRGDVNTGELFF | TGTGCCAGCAGCCGCAGGGACAGGGGGGATGTTAACACCGGGGAGCTGTTTTTT